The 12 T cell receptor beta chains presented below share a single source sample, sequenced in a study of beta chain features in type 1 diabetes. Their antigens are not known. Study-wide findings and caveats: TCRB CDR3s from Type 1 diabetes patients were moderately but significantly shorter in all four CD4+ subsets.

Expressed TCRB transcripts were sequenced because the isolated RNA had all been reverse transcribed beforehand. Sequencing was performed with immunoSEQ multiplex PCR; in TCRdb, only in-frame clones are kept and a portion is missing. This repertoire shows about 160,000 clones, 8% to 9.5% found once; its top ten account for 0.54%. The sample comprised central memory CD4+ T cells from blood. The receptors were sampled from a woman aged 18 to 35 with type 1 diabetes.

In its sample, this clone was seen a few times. As DNA, the CDR3 is TGTGCCATCAGAGACACGTTACCCACAGATACGCAGTATTTT. It translates to CAIRDTLPTDTQYF. The genes are TRBV10-3 and TRBJ2-3; D is undetermined. The germline CDR1 and CDR2 sequences are ENHRY and SYGVKD. The CDR3 runs 14 residues. With 6 bases removed from V and 2 bases from J, the gap between germline ends came to 12 bases.

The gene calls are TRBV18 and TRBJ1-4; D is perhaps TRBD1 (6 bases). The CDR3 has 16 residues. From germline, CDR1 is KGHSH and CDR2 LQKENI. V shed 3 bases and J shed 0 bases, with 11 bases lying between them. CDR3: CASSPGAVATNEKLFF. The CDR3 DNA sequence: TGTGCCAGCTCACCGGGGGCGGTTGCAACTAATGAAAAACTGTTTTTT.

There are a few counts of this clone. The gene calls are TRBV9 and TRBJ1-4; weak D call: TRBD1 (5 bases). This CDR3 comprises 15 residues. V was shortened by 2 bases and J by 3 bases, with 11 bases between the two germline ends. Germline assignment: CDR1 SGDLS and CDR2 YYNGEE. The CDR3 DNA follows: TGTGCCAGCAGCGTCAGGGCAGCCCCTAATGAAAAACTGTTTTTT. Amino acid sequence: CASSVRAAPNEKLFF.

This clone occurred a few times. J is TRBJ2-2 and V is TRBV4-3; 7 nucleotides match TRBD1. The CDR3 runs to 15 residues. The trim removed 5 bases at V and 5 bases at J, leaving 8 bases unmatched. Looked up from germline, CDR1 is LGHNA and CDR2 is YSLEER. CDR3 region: CASSSGTVHTGELFF. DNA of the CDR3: TGCGCCAGCAGCAGTGGGACAGTGCATACCGGGGAGCTGTTTTTT.

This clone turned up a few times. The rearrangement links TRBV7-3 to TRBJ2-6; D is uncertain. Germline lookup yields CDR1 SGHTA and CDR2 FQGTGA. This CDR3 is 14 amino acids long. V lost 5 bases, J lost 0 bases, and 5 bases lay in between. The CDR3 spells CASSTVSGANVLTF. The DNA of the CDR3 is TGTGCCAGCAGCACAGTCTCTGGGGCCAACGTCCTGACTTTC.

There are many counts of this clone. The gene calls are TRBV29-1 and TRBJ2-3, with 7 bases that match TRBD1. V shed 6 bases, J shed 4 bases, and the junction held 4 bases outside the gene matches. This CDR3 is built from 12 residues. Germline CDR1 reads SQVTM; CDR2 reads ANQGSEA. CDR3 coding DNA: TGCAGCGTCGCCCAGGGGGCAGATACGCAGTATTTT. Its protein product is CSVAQGADTQYF.

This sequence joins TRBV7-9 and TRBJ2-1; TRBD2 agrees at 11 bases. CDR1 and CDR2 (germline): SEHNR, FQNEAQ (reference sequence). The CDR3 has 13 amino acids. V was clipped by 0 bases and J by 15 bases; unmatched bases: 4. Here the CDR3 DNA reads TGTGCCAGCAGCTTAGCACTAGCGGGAGACCCGTTCTTC. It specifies CASSLALAGDPFF.

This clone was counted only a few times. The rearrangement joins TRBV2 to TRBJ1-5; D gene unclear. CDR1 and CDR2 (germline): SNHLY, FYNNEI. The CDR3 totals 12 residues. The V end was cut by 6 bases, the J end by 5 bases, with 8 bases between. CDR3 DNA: TGTGCCAGCAGACTGGAGGATCAGCCCCAGCATTTT. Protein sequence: CASRLEDQPQHF.

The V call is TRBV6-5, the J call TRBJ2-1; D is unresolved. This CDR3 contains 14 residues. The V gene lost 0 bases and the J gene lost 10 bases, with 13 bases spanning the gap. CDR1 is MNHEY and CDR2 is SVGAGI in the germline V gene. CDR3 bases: TGTGCCAGCAGTTACTCAGGCAGCCCTAGGGAGCAGTTCTTC. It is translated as CASSYSGSPREQFF.

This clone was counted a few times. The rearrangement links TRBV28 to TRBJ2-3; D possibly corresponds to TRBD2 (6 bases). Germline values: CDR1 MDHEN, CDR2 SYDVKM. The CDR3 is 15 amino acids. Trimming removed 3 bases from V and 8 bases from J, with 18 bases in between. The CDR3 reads CASSFPSGGVGTQYF. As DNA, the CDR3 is TGTGCCAGCAGTTTTCCCAGCGGCGGGGTGGGTACGCAGTATTTT.

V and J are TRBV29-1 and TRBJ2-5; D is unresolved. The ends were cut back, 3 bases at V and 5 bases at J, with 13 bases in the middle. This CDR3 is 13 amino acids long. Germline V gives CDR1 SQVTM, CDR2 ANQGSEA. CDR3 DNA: TGCAGCGTTGATTGGCGGTATGGGGAGACCCAGTACTTC. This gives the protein CSVDWRYGETQYF.

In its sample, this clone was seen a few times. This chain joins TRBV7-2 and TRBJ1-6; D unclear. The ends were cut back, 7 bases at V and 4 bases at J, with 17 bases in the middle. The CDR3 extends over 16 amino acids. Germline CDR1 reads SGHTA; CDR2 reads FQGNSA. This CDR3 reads CASTIVPGVYNSPLHF. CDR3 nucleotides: TGTGCCAGCACCATAGTCCCGGGTGTGTATAATTCACCCCTCCACTTT.